This TCR beta chain came from a study of breast tumors, draining lymph nodes, adjacent tissues. Study-level results: The lymph node origin of tumor T cells was framed as consistent with a hypothesis, not demonstrated. Tumor repertoires ranked between lymph nodes and nontumor tissue in diversity, with V and J gene preferences. Findings are consistent with lymph node origin and intratumoral expansion of most tumor T cells.

TCRdb itself ran the multiplex PCR reads through MiXCR, one entry per CDR3 protein. The data hold about 66,000 distinct CDR3 sequences, with less than 45% observed a single time. As concerns this clonotype: No antigen is known for it.

The germline V gene encodes CDR1 ENHRY and CDR2 SYGVKD. This CDR3 contains 15 residues. J was trimmed by 4 bases and V by 4 bases; bases with no gene match: 7. The sample taken for sequencing was breast tumor tissue. The chain joins TRBV10-3 to TRBJ2-1; 7 bases match TRBD2. The sequence was obtained from a female donor with breast cancer. Some clones in this sample may be carry-over from other donors' samples. The CDR3 reads CAISAAGEVYNEQFF. CDR3 sequence (DNA): TGTGCCATCAGTGCTGCGGGAGAGGTGTACAATGAGCAGTTCTTC.